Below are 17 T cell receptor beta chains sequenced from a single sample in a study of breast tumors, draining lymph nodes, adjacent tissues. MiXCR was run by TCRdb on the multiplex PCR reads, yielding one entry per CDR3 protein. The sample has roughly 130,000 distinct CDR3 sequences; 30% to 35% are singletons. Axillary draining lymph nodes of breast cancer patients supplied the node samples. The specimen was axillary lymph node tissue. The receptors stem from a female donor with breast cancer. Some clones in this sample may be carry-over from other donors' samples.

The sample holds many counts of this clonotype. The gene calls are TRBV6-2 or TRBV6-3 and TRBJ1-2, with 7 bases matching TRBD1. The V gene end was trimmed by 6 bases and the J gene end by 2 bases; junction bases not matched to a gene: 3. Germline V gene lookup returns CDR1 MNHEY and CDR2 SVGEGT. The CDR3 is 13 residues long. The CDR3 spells CASSARGNYGYTF. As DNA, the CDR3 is TGTGCCAGCAGCGCCAGGGGGAACTATGGCTACACCTTC.

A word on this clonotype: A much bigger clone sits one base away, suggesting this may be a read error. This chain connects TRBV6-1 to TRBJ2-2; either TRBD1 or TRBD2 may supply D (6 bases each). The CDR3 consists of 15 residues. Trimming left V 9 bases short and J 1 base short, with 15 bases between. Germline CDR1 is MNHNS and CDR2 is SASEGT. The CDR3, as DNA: TGTGCCAGTGGCCCCGGGGGCTTGAACACCGGGGAGCTGTTTTTT. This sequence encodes CASGPGGLNTGELFF.

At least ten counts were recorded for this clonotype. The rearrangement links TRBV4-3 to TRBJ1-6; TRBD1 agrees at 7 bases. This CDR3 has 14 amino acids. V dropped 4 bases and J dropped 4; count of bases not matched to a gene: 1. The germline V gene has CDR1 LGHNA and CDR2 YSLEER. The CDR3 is CASSPGQYNSPLHF. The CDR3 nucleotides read TGCGCCAGCAGCCCGGGACAGTATAATTCACCCCTCCACTTT.

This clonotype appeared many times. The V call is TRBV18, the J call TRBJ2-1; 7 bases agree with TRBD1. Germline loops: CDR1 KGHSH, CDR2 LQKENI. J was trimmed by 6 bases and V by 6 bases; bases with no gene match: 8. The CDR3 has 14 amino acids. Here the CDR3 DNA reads TGTGCCAGCTCGCCTAGGACAGGTTTCAATGAGCAGTTCTTC. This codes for CASSPRTGFNEQFF.

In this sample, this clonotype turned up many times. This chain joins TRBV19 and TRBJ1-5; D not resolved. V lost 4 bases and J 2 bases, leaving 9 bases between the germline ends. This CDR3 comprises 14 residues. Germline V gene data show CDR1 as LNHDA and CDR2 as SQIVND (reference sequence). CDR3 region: CASSTPGRNQPQHF. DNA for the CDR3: TGTGCCAGTAGTACGCCCGGACGCAATCAGCCCCAGCATTTT.

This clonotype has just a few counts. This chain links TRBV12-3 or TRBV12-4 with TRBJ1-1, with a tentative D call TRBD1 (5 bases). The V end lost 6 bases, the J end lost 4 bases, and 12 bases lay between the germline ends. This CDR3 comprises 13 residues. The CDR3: CASSLSRVTEAFF. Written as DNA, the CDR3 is TGTGCCAGCAGCTTAAGCAGGGTCACTGAAGCTTTCTTT.

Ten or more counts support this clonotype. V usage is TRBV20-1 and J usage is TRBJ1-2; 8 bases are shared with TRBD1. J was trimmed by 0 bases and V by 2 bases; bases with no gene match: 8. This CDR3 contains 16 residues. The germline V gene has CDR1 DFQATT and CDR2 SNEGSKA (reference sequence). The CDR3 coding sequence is TGCAGTGCTAGATCCGGACAGGGTTTCTCTAACTATGGCTACACCTTC. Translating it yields CSARSGQGFSNYGYTF.

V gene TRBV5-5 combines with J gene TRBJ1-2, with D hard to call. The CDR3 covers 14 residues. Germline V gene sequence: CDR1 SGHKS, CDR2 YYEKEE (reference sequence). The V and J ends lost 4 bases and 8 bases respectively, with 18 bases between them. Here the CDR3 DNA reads TGTGCCAGCAGCCCTACCCGGACCGGTTTCGGCTACACCTTC. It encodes CASSPTRTGFGYTF. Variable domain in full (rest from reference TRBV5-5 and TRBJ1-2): DAGVTQSPTHLIKTRGQQVTLRCSPISGHKSVSWYQQVLGQGPQFIFQYYEKEERGRGNFPDRFSARQFPNYSSELNVNALLLGDSALYLCASSPTRTGFGYTFGSGTRLTVV.

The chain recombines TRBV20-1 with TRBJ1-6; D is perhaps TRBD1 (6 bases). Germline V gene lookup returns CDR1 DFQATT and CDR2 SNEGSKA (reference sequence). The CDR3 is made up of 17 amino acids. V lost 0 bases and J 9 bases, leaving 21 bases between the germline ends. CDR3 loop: CSARDWGAARRTSPLHF. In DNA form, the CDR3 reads TGCAGTGCTAGAGATTGGGGGGCCGCCAGGAGGACTTCACCCCTCCACTTT.

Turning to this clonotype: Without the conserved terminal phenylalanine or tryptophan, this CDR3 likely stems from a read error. The CDR3 nucleotides read TGTGCCAGCAGCCCCCGGACATTTATCACAGATACGCAGCATTCT. It specifies CASSPRTFITDTQHS. The V gene is TRBV7-2, the J gene TRBJ2-3; tentative D call: TRBD1 (5 bases). The tail of the sequence fits TRBJ1-5 better, so the J call may be wrong. CDR3 length: 15 amino acids. Per the germline V gene, CDR1 is SGHTA and CDR2 is FQGNSA.

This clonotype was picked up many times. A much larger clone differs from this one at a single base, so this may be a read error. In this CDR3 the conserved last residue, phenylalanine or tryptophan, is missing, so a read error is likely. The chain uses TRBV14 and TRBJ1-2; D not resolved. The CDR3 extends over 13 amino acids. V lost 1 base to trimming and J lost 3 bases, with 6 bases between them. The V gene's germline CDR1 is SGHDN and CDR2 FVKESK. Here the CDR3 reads CASSQGTYYGYTS. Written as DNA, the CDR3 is TGTGCCAGCAGCCAAGGGACCTACTATGGCTACACCTCC.

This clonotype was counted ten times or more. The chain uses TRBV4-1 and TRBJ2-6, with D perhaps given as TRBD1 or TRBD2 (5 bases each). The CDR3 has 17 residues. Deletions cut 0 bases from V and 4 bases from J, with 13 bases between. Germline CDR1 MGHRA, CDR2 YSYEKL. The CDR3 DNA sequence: TGCGCCAGCAGCCAAGAGTTCTCCGGGGCCGGGGCCAACGTCCTGACTTTC. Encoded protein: CASSQEFSGAGANVLTF.

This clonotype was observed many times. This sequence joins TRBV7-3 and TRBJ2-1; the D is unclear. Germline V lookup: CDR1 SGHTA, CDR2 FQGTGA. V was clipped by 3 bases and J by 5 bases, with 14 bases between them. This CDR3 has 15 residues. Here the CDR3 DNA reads TGTGCCAGCAGCTTTTCGTCCCAGACCAACAATGAGCAGTTCTTC. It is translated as CASSFSSQTNNEQFF.

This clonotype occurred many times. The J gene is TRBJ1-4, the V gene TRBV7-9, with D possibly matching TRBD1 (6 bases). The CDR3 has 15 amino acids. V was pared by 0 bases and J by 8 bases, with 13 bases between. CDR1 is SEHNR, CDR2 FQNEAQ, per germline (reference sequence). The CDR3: CASSLATGQGEKLFF. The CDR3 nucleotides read TGTGCCAGCAGCTTAGCGACAGGACAAGGGGAAAAACTGTTTTTT.

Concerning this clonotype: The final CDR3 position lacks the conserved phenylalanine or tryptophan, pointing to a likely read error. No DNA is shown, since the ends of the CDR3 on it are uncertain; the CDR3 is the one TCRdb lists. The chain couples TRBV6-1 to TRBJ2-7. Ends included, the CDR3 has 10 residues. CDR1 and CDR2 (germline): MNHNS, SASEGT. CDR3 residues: CASSELRQNY.

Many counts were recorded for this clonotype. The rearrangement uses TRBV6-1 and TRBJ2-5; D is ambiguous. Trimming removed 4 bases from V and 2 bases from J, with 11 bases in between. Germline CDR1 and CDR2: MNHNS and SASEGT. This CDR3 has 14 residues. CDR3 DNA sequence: TGTGCCAGCAGTGGGTACAGCACGCAAGAGACCCAGTACTTC. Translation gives CASSGYSTQETQYF.

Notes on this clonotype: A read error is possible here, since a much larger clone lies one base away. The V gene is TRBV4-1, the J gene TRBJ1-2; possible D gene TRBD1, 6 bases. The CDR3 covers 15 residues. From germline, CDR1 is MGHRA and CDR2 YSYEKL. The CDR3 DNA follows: TGCGCCTGCAGCCAGCTACAGGGCGGTAACTATGGCTACACCTTC. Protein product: CACSQLQGGNYGYTF.